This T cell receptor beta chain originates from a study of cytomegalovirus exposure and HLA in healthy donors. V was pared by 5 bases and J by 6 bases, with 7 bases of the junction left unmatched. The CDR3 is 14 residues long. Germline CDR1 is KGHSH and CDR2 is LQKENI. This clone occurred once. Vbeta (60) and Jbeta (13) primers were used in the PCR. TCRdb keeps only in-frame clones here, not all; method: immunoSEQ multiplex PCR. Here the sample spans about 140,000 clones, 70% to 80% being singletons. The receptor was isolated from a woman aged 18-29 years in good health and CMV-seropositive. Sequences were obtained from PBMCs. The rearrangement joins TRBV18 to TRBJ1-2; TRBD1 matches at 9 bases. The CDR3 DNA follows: TGTGCCAGCTCAAAAACCGGGACAGGGAATGGCTACACCTTC. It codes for CASSKTGTGNGYTF.